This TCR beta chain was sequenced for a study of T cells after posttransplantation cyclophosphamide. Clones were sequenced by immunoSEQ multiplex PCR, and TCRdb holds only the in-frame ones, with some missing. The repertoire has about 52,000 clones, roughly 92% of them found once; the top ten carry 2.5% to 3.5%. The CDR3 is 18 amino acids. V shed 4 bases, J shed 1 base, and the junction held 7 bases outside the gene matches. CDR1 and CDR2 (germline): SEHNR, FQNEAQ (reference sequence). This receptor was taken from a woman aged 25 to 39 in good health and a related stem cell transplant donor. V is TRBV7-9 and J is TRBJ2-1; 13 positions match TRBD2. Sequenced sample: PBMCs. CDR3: CASSSGTSGVISYNEQFF. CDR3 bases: TGTGCCAGCAGCTCAGGGACTAGCGGGGTTATATCCTACAATGAGCAGTTCTTC.